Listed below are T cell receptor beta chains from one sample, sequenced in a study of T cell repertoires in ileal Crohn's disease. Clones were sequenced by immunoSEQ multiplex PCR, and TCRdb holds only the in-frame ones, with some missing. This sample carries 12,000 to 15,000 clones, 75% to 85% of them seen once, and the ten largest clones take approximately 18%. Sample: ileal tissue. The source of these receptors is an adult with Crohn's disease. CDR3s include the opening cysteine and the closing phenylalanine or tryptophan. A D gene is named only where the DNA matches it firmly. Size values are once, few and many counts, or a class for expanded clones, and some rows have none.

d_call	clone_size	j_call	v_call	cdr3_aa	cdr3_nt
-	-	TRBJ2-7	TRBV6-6	CASSYARGGTVYEQYF	TGTGCCAGCAGTTACGCCCGAGGCGGGACCGTCTACGAGCAGTACTTC
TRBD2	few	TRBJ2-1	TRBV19	CASGLAGGNEQFF	TGTGCCAGCGGGCTAGCGGGAGGGAATGAGCAGTTCTTC
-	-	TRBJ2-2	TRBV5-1	CASSQTSTGTGELFF	TGCGCCAGCAGCCAGACCAGTACAGGGACCGGGGAGCTGTTTTTT
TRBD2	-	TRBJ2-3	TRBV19	CASSRTSGPWGDTQYF	TGTGCCAGTAGTAGGACTAGCGGTCCCTGGGGAGATACGCAGTATTTT
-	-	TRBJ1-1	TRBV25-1	CASSRRRGANTEAFF	TGTGCCAGCAGTCGGCGGCGGGGGGCGAACACTGAAGCTTTCTTT
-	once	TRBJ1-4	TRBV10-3	CAISESPSEKLFF	TGTGCCATCAGTGAGTCTCCCAGTGAAAAACTGTTTTTT
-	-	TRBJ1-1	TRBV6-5	CASSRRGSSDTEAFF	TGTGCCAGCAGTAGGAGAGGGTCTTCGGACACTGAAGCTTTCTTT
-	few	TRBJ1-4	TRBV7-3	CASSQTAGEKLFF	TGTGCCAGCTCCCAAACAGCAGGCGAAAAACTGTTTTTT
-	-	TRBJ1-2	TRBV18	CASSPPLPLGYTF	TGTGCCAGCTCACCACCACTCCCCTTAGGCTACACCTTC
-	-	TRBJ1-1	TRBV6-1	CASSEFLYRNRSFF	TGTGCCAGCAGCGAGTTTCTCTACCGAAACAGGTCTTTCTTT
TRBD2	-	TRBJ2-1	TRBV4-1	CASSPLLAGGLYNEQFF	TGCGCCAGCAGCCCACTCCTCGCGGGGGGGCTCTACAATGAGCAGTTCTTC
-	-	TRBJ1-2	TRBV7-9	CASSLETGGLYGYTF	TGTGCCAGCAGCTTAGAAACAGGCGGTCTTTATGGCTACACCTTC
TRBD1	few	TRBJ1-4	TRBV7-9	CASSAGQGTTNEKLFF	TGTGCCAGCAGCGCGGGACAGGGGACAACTAATGAAAAACTGTTTTTT
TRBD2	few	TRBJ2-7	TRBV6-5	CASSRTSGSTYEQYF	TGTGCCAGCAGTAGGACTAGCGGGAGCACCTACGAGCAGTACTTC
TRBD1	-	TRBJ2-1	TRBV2	CASSHPRVFKGQGNYNEQFF	TGTGCCAGCAGCCATCCGCGGGTCTTTAAGGGACAGGGAAACTACAATGAGCAGTTCTTC
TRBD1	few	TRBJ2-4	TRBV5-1	CASSLGTGGNIQYF	TGCGCCAGCAGCCTCGGGACAGGGGGGAACATTCAGTACTTC
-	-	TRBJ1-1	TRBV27	CASSLSRDTEAFF	TGTGCCAGCAGTTTATCCCGAGACACTGAAGCTTTCTTT
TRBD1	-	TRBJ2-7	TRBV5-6	CASSPGTVDTYEQYF	TGTGCCAGCAGCCCCGGGACAGTGGATACCTACGAGCAGTACTTC
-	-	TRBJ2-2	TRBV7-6	CASSLPDSSTGRTGELFF	TGTGCCAGCAGCTTACCGGACTCTAGTACGGGCCGCACCGGGGAGCTGTTTTTT
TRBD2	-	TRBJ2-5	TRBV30	CAWNAGEETQYF	TGTGCCTGGAATGCGGGGGAAGAGACCCAGTACTTC
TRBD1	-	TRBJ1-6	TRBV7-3	CASSLRGTGNNSPLHF	TGTGCCAGCAGCCTCCGGGGGACAGGGAATAATTCACCCCTCCACTTT
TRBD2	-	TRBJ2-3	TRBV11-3	CASSFSGREDTQYF	TGTGCCAGCAGCTTTAGCGGGAGGGAGGATACGCAGTATTTT
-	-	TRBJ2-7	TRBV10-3	CAITLGLTEGGEQYF	TGTGCCATCACCCTGGGACTGACGGAGGGCGGCGAGCAGTACTTC
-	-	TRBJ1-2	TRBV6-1	CASSEGAGDNYGYTF	TGTGCCAGCAGTGAGGGGGCAGGGGATAACTATGGCTACACCTTC
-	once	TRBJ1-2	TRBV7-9	CASSGGVGANYGYTF	TGTGCCAGCAGCGGCGGGGTCGGGGCTAACTATGGCTACACCTTC
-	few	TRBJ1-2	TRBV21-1	CASSKALTGSNYGYTF	TGTGCCAGCAGCAAAGCGTTAACGGGATCTAACTATGGCTACACCTTC
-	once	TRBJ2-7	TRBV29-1	CSVESEAGIVF	TGCAGCGTTGAGTCCGAGGCGGGAATCGTCTTC
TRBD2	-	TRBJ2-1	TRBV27	CATKAGTYNEQFF	TGTGCCACCAAAGCGGGGACCTACAATGAGCAGTTCTTC
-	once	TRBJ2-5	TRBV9	CASSVITGETQYF	TGTGCCAGCAGCGTAATAACCGGAGAGACCCAGTACTTC
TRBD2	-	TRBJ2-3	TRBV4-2	CASSHHRERGATDTQYF	TGTGCCAGCAGCCACCACCGGGAGCGGGGGGCCACAGATACGCAGTATTTT